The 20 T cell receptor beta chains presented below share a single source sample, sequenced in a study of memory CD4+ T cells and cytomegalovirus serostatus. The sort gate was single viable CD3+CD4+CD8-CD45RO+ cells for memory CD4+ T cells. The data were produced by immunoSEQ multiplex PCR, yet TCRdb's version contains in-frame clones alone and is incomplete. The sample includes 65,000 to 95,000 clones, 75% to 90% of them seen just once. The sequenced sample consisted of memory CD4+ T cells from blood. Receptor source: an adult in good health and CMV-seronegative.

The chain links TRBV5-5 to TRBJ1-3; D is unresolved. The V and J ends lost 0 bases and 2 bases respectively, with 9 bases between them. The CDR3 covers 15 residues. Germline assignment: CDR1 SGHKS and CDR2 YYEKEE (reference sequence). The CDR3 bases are TGTGCCAGCAGCTTGGATTTGAGGGCTGGAAACACCATATATTTT. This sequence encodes CASSLDLRAGNTIYF. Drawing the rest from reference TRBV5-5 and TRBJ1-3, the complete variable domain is DAGVTQSPTHLIKTRGQQVTLRCSPISGHKSVSWYQQVLGQGPQFIFQYYEKEERGRGNFPDRFSARQFPNYSSELNVNALLLGDSALYLCASSLDLRAGNTIYFGEGSWLTVV.

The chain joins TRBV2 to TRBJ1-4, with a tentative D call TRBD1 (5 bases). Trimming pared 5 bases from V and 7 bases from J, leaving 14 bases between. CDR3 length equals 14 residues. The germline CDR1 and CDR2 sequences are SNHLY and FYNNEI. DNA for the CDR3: TGTGCCAGCAGTTTCCGGGACCCCGGTGAAAAACTGTTTTTT. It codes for CASSFRDPGEKLFF.

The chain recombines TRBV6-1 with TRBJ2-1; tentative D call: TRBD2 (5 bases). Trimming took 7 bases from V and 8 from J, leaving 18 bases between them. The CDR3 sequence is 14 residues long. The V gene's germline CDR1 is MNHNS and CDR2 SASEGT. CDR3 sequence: CASTQPRLGDEQFF. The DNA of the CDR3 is TGTGCCAGCACGCAACCAAGGTTGGGAGATGAGCAGTTCTTC.

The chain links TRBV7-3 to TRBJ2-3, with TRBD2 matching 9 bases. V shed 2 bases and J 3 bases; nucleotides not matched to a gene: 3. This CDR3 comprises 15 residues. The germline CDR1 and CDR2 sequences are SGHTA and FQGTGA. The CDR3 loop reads CASSLGGGETDTQYF. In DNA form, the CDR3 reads TGTGCCAGCAGCTTAGGCGGGGGGGAAACAGATACGCAGTATTTT.

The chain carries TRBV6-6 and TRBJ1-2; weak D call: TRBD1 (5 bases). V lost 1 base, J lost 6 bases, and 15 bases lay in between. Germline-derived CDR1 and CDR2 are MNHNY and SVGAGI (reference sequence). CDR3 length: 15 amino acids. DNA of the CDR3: TGTGCCAGCAGTTACTACGGGGCGGCAGGAGATGGCTACACCTTC. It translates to CASSYYGAAGDGYTF.

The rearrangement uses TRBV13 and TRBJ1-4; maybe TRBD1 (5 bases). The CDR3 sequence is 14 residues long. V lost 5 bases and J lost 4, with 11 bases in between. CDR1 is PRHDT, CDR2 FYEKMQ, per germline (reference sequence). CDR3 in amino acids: CASSATDSNEKLFF. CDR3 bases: TGTGCCAGCAGCGCAACCGACAGTAATGAAAAACTGTTTTTT.

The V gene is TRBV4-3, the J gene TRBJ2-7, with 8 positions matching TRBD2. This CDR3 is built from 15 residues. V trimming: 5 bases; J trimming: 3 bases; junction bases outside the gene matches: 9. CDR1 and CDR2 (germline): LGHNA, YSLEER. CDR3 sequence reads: CASSLRTSPLYEQYF. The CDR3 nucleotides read TGCGCCAGCAGCTTGAGGACTAGCCCTCTCTACGAGCAGTACTTC.

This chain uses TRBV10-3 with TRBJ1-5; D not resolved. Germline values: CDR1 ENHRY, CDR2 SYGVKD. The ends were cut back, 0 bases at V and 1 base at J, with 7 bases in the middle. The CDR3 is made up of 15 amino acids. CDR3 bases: TGTGCCATCAGTGAGTCGTCCCTAAGCAATCAGCCCCAGCATTTT. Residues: CAISESSLSNQPQHF.

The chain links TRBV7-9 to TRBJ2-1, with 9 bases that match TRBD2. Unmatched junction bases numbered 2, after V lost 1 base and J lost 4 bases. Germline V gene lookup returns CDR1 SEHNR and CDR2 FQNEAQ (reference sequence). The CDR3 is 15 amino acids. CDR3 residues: CASSLGRGGYNEQFF. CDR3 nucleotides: TGTGCCAGCAGCTTAGGGCGGGGGGGGTACAATGAGCAGTTCTTC.

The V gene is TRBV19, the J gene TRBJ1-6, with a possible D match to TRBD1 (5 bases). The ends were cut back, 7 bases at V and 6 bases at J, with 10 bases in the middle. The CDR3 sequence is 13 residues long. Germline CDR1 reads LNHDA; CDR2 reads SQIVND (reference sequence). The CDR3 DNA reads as TGTGCCAGTATCCGGGACGTTAATTCACCCCTCCACTTT. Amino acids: CASIRDVNSPLHF. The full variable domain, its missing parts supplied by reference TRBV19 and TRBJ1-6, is DGGITQSPKYLFRKEGQNVTLSCEQNLNHDAMYWYRQDPGQGLRLIYYSQIVNDFQKGDIAEGYSVSREKKESFPLTVTSAQKNPTAFYLCASIRDVNSPLHFGNGTRLTVT.

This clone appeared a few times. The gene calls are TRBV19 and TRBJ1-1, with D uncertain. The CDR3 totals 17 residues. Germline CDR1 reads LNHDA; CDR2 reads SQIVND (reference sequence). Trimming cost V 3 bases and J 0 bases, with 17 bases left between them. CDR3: CASSIVVAFAMNTEAFF. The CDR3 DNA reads TGTGCCAGTAGTATTGTTGTGGCATTCGCAATGAACACTGAAGCTTTCTTT. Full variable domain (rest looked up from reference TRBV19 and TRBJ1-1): DGGITQSPKYLFRKEGQNVTLSCEQNLNHDAMYWYRQDPGQGLRLIYYSQIVNDFQKGDIAEGYSVSREKKESFPLTVTSAQKNPTAFYLCASSIVVAFAMNTEAFFGQGTRLTVV.

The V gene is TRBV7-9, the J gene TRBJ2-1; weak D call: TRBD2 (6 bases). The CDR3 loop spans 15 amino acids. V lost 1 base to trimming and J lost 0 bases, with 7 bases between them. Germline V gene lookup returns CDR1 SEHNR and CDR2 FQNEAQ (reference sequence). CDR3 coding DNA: TGTGCCAGCAGCTTAGTACTAGCCTCCTACAATGAGCAGTTCTTC. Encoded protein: CASSLVLASYNEQFF.

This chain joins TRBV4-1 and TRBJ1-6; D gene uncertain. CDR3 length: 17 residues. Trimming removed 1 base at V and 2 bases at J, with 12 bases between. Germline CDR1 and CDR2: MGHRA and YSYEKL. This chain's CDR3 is CASSQGPPRAYNSPLHF. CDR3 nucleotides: TGCGCCAGCAGCCAAGGACCTCCGAGGGCCTATAATTCACCCCTCCACTTT.

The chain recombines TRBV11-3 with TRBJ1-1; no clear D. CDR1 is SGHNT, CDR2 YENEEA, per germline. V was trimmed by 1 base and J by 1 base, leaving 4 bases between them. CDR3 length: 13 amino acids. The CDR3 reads CASSLVGNTEAFF. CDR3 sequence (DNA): TGTGCCAGCAGCTTAGTCGGGAACACTGAAGCTTTCTTT.

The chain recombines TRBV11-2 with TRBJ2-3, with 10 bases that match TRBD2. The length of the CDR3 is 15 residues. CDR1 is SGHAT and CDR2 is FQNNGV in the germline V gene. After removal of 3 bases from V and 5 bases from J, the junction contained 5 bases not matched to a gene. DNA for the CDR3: TGTGCCAGCAGCTTGAGCGGGGGGGCCATAGATACGCAGTATTTT. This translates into CASSLSGGAIDTQYF.

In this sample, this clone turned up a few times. The CDR3 DNA follows: TGTGCCATCAGCACCTCCGAGGGGGTCCGGCACAATGAGCAGTTCTTC. This sequence encodes CAISTSEGVRHNEQFF. The gene calls are TRBV10-3 and TRBJ2-1; D may be TRBD1 (6 bases). The V gene lost 6 bases and the J gene lost 5 bases, with 20 bases spanning the gap. The CDR3 length is 16 residues. Germline-derived CDR1 and CDR2 are ENHRY and SYGVKD.

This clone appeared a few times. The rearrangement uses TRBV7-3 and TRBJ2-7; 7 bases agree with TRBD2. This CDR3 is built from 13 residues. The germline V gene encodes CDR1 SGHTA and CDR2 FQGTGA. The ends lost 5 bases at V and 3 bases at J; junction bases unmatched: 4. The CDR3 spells CASSLGRDYEQYF. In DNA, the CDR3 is TGTGCCAGCAGCCTGGGGAGGGACTACGAGCAGTACTTC.

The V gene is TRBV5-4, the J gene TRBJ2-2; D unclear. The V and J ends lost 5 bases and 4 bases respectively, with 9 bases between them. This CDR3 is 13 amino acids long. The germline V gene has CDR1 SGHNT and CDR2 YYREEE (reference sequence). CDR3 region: CASSLYITGELFF. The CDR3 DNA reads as TGTGCCAGCAGTCTTTATATCACCGGGGAGCTGTTTTTT.

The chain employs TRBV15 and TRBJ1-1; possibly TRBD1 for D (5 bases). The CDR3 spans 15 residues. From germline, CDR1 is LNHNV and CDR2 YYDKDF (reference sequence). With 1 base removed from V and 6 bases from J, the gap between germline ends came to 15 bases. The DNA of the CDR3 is TGTGCCACCAGCAGAGTGTTCGGGGGAGGGGCTGAAGCTTTCTTT. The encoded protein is CATSRVFGGGAEAFF.

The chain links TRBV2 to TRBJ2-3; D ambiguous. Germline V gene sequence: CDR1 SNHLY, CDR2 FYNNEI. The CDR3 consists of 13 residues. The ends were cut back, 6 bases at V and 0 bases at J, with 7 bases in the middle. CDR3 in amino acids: CASRYASTDTQYF. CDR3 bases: TGTGCCAGCAGGTACGCTAGCACAGATACGCAGTATTTT.